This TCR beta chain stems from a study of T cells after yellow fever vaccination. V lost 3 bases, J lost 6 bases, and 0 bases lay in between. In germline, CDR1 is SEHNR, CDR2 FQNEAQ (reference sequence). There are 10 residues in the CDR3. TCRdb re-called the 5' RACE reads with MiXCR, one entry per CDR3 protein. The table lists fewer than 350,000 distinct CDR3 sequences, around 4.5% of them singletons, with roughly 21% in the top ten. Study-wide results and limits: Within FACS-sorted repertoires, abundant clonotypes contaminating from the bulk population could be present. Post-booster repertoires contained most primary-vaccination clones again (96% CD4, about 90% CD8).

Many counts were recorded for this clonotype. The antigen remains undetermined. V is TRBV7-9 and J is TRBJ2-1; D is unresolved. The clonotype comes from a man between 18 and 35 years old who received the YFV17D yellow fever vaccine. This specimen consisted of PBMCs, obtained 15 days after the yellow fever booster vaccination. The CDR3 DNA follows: TGTGCCAGCAGCTTCAATGAGCAGTTCTTC. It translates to CASSFNEQFF.